This TCR beta chain was recorded in a study of technical replicates of blood from a few donors. Assay used: immunoSEQ multiplex PCR; TCRdb lists only in-frame clones, some missing. The data contain about 80,000 clones, approximately 94% of them singletons. The V gene end was trimmed by 6 bases and the J gene end by 8 bases; junction bases not matched to a gene: 15. Looked up from germline, CDR1 is MNHEY and CDR2 is SMNVEV (reference sequence). The CDR3 is 16 amino acids. The chain couples TRBV27 to TRBJ1-4, with 7 bases that match TRBD1. The source material was T cells isolated from PBMCs. The clonotype originates from a human donor in good health. The CDR3 bases are TGTGCCAGCAGAAAGACAGGGTATGGATGGAAGGAAAAACTGTTTTTT. Its translation is CASRKTGYGWKEKLFF.